These 18 T cell receptor beta chains were all obtained from the same sample, sequenced in a study of T cell changes during pregnancy in multiple sclerosis. Sequencing was performed with immunoSEQ multiplex PCR; in TCRdb, only in-frame clones are kept and a portion is missing. The sample has 70,000 or so clones; about 90% are singletons. The material was CD4+ T cells from peripheral blood mononuclear cells, obtained after pregnancy. The receptors were gathered from a female donor with multiple sclerosis, enrolled in a pregnancy study.

The chain joins TRBV9 to TRBJ2-7; 12 positions match TRBD1. V was clipped by 0 bases and J by 5 bases; unmatched bases: 3. The CDR3 covers 15 residues. Germline values: CDR1 SGDLS, CDR2 YYNGEE. CDR3 bases: TGTGCCAGCAGCGTAGACGGGACAGGGGGCGACGAGCAGTACTTC. It is translated as CASSVDGTGGDEQYF.

The count of this clone is one. The chain employs TRBV30 and TRBJ2-2, with D possibly matching TRBD2 (5 bases). Germline CDR1 reads GTSNPN; CDR2 reads SVGIG (reference sequence). V was shortened by 3 bases and J by 3 bases, with 8 bases between the two germline ends. The CDR3 runs to 13 residues. DNA for the CDR3: TGTGCCTGGAGACGGCGGGACACCGGGGAGCTGTTTTTT. Translation: CAWRRRDTGELFF.

The rearrangement links TRBV7-2 to TRBJ1-6, with TRBD1 identical over 7 bases. Looked up from germline, CDR1 is SGHTA and CDR2 is FQGNSA. The CDR3 totals 17 residues. The J segment lost 9 bases and the V segment lost 3 bases, leaving 14 bases of the junction unmatched. This CDR3 reads CASSFIVLVGQFSPLHF. CDR3 nucleotide sequence: TGTGCCAGCAGCTTCATAGTGCTTGTGGGACAGTTTTCACCCCTCCACTTT.

CDR3 loop: CASRRTRDTEAFF. The CDR3 region has the DNA TGTGCCAGCAGAAGGACGAGGGACACTGAAGCTTTCTTT. The chain employs TRBV6-4 and TRBJ1-1, with unresolved D. Germline V gene sequence: CDR1 MRHNA, CDR2 SNTAGT. V lost 6 bases and J 3 bases, leaving 11 bases between the germline ends. This CDR3 region has 13 residues.

The chain couples TRBV18 to TRBJ2-1; possibly TRBD1 for D (5 bases). V was pared by 2 bases and J by 1 base, with 12 bases between. CDR1 KGHSH and CDR2 LQKENI come from the germline V gene. This CDR3 is built from 16 residues. DNA for the CDR3: TGTGCCAGCTCACCAGGGCAGGGCGGTTCCTACAATGAGCAGTTCTTC. Translating it yields CASSPGQGGSYNEQFF. Drawing the rest from reference TRBV18 and TRBJ2-1, the complete variable domain is NAGVMQNPRHLVRRRGQEARLRCSPMKGHSHVYWYRQLPEEGLKFMVYLQKENIIDESGMPKERFSAEFPKEGPSILRIQQVVRGDSAAYFCASSPGQGGSYNEQFFGPGTRLTVL.

The chain recombines TRBV5-4 with TRBJ2-1; 8 bases line up with TRBD2. Looked up from germline, CDR1 is SGHNT and CDR2 is YYREEE (reference sequence). Trimming removed 0 bases from V and 4 bases from J; junction bases left unmatched: 3. The CDR3 extends over 15 amino acids. CDR3 protein: CASSLDGGAYNEQFF. CDR3 nucleotides: TGTGCCAGCAGCTTGGACGGGGGGGCGTACAATGAGCAGTTCTTC.

The chain carries TRBV6-1 and TRBJ1-5; D is unclear. Germline assignment: CDR1 MNHNS and CDR2 SASEGT. The V end was cut by 0 bases, the J end by 6 bases, with 9 bases between. The CDR3 loop spans 14 amino acids. CDR3 nucleotides: TGTGCCAGCAGTGAAGCTGGAGGTGGTCAGCCCCAGCATTTT. As protein: CASSEAGGGQPQHF.

This chain links TRBV5-5 with TRBJ1-4, with 7 positions matching TRBD1. Germline values: CDR1 SGHKS, CDR2 YYEKEE (reference sequence). The CDR3 runs 14 residues. J was trimmed by 3 bases and V by 4 bases; bases with no gene match: 3. The CDR3 loop is CASSRDSSNEKLFF. The CDR3 nucleotides are TGTGCCAGCAGCCGGGACAGCTCTAATGAAAAACTGTTTTTT.

The rearrangement joins TRBV29-1 to TRBJ1-5; 8 bases map to TRBD1. With 6 bases clipped from V and 2 bases from J, the junction kept 3 bases outside the gene matches. The CDR3 is made up of 13 amino acids. Germline V gives CDR1 SQVTM, CDR2 ANQGSEA. As DNA, the CDR3 is TGCAGCGTGACAGGGGCCGGCAATCAGCCCCAGCATTTT. Translated, it gives CSVTGAGNQPQHF.

This clone turned up a few times. This sequence joins TRBV18 and TRBJ1-4; perhaps TRBD1 as D (6 bases). This CDR3 has 14 residues. The V end was cut by 3 bases, the J end by 8 bases, with 13 bases between. Germline CDR1 reads KGHSH; CDR2 reads LQKENI. CDR3 DNA: TGTGCCAGCTCACCCAACCGACAGGTCGAAAAACTGTTTTTT. Protein product: CASSPNRQVEKLFF.

In its sample, this clone was seen once. The chain uses TRBV19 and TRBJ2-7; D perhaps matches TRBD1 (6 bases). V was clipped by 3 bases and J by 4 bases, with 13 bases between them. In germline, CDR1 is LNHDA, CDR2 SQIVND (reference sequence). The CDR3 is 14 residues long. CDR3 region: CASSIGRGPYEQYF. As DNA, the CDR3 is TGTGCCAGTAGTATCGGCAGGGGACCGTACGAGCAGTACTTC.

The chain links TRBV19 to TRBJ1-5; no clear D. Germline-derived CDR1 and CDR2 are LNHDA and SQIVND (reference sequence). The CDR3 consists of 13 residues. V was trimmed by 10 bases and J by 4 bases, leaving 14 bases between them. CDR3 sequence reads: CATNPPGNQPQHF. The CDR3 coding sequence is TGTGCCACCAACCCTCCGGGGAATCAGCCCCAGCATTTT.

The genes are TRBV5-1 and TRBJ1-4, with 8 bases that match TRBD1. There are 15 residues in the CDR3. Germline V lookup: CDR1 SGHRS, CDR2 YFSETQ. Trimming took 1 base from V and 6 from J; bases not matched to a gene: 5. CDR3 loop: CASSLLTGADEKLFF. The CDR3 coding sequence is TGCGCCAGCAGCTTGTTGACAGGGGCGGATGAAAAACTGTTTTTT.

V and J are TRBV28 and TRBJ2-3, with 10 bases aligning to TRBD2. Per the germline V gene, CDR1 is MDHEN and CDR2 is SYDVKM. Unmatched junction bases numbered 4, after V lost 7 bases and J lost 3 bases. The CDR3 runs 14 residues. CDR3 sequence (DNA): TGTGCCAGCACTCAAGCGGGAGGGACAGATACGCAGTATTTT. Translated: CASTQAGGTDTQYF.

This chain uses TRBV5-6 with TRBJ2-2, with D possibly TRBD2 on 5 matching bases. The germline V and J ends were trimmed by 1 base and 5 bases, with 21 bases remaining between them. CDR3 size: 18 residues. Per the germline V gene, CDR1 is SGHDT and CDR2 is YYEEEE. Here the CDR3 DNA reads TGTGCCAGCAGCTTGAGTCTAGTCGGTTTGAGGGTAACCGGGGAGCTGTTTTTT. Translating gives CASSLSLVGLRVTGELFF. The full variable domain, its missing parts supplied by reference TRBV5-6 and TRBJ2-2, is DAGVTQSPTHLIKTRGQQVTLRCSPKSGHDTVSWYQQALGQGPQFIFQYYEEEERQRGNFPDRFSGHQFPNYSSELNVNALLLGDSALYLCASSLSLVGLRVTGELFFGEGSRLTVL.

The chain joins TRBV9 to TRBJ1-5; 8 bases align to TRBD1. The CDR3 covers 14 residues. In germline, CDR1 is SGDLS, CDR2 YYNGEE. After removal of 5 bases from V and 5 bases from J, the junction contained 6 bases not matched to a gene. The CDR3 loop is CASSQTGDHQPQHF. Written as DNA, the CDR3 is TGTGCCAGCAGTCAGACAGGGGACCATCAGCCCCAGCATTTT.

CDR3: CASSPGGLAGDSEQFF. Here the CDR3 DNA reads TGTGCCAGCAGCCCCGGAGGGTTAGCGGGAGACAGTGAGCAGTTCTTC. The V gene is TRBV5-4, the J gene TRBJ2-1; the match to TRBD2 covers 9 bases. The junction had 14 bases not matched to a gene; V was cut back by 4 bases and J by 9 bases. CDR1 is SGHNT, CDR2 YYREEE, per germline (reference sequence). This CDR3 has 16 amino acids.

This chain joins TRBV30 and TRBJ1-4, with a weak D call TRBD1 (5 bases). Germline V gene lookup returns CDR1 GTSNPN and CDR2 SVGIG (reference sequence). V dropped 1 base and J dropped 5 bases, with 8 bases sitting between them. The CDR3 contains 13 residues. The CDR3 coding sequence is TGTGCCTGGAGTGCTAGGGGAAATGAAAAACTGTTTTTT. Protein product: CAWSARGNEKLFF.